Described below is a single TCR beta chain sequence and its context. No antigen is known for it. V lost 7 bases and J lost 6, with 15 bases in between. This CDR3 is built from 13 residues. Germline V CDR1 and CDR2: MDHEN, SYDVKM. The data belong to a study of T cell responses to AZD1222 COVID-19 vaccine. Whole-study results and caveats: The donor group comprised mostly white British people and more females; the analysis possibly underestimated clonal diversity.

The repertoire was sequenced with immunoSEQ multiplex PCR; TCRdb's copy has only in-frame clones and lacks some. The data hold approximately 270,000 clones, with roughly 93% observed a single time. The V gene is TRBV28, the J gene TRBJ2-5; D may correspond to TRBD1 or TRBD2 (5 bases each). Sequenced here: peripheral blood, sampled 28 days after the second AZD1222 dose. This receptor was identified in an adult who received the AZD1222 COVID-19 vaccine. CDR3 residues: CASNPGRRKTQYF. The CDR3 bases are TGTGCCAGCAATCCGGGACGTAGGAAGACCCAGTACTTC.